This T cell receptor (beta chain) was captured in a study of shared clonotypes between healthy human individuals. Looking at the study overall: The cohort comprised a couple of women and a few men. Their ages spanned 18 to 49 years.

The V and J ends lost 2 bases and 2 bases, in that order; junction bases with no gene match: 0. This CDR3 comprises 15 residues. From germline, CDR1 is SNHLY and CDR2 FYNNEI. As to this clone: This CDR3 is also generated by other DNA sequences in the sample.

Source study methods: Filtering differed because ImmunoSEQ produced junction-only sequences that carried no quality scores. TCRdb's table, derived via immunoSEQ multiplex PCR, lists solely in-frame clones and lacks some. V and J calls and clone size are given by that table; D and trimming were obtained from the DNA. The profile covers about 490,000 clones, with less than 80% appearing a single time and approximately 12% taken by the ten largest. V usage is TRBV2 and J usage is TRBJ2-2; 9 bases are a match to TRBD1. The specimen sequenced was PBMCs. The sequence was obtained from a woman aged 40-49 years in good health. Some clones in this sample may be carry-over from other donors' samples. The CDR3 sequence: CASSETGGNTGELFF. The CDR3 nucleotides are TGTGCCAGCAGTGAAACAGGGGGCAACACCGGGGAGCTGTTTTTT.